This is a list of T cell receptor beta chains from one sample in a study of shared T cell receptors in the human thymus. Assay: immunoSEQ multiplex PCR; the TCRdb copy retains only in-frame clones and omits some. In the table there are about 660,000 clones, roughly 86% of which are singletons. Another study also made use of these data, one on human thymus T cells.

Input material: thymocytes. The origin of the receptors is a boy in the first two years of life with a congenital heart defect. CDR3s include the opening cysteine and the closing phenylalanine or tryptophan. A D gene is named only where the DNA matches it firmly. Size is stated for part of the rows, as once, few or many counts, or as a class when the clone is expanded.

TRBV5-1	-	TRBJ2-3	-	TGCGCCAGCAGCTCCCCCCATCCCACAGATACGCAGTATTTT	CASSSPHPTDTQYF
TRBV10-2	TRBD1	TRBJ2-7	-	TGCGCCAGTTCGACAGGGGCGTCCTACGAGCAGTACTTC	CASSTGASYEQYF
TRBV21-1	-	TRBJ1-2	-	TGTGACAAGAAGGGGGTAAAAATCTATGGCTACACCTTC	CDKKGVKIYGYTF
TRBV9	TRBD1	TRBJ1-2	-	TGTGCCAGCAGCGTAGGGTTCGGGACAGGGGGTATCTATGGCTACACCTTC	CASSVGFGTGGIYGYTF
TRBV19	TRBD2	TRBJ2-1	-	TGTGCCAGTAGTGCTGGACTAGCGGGAATAGAGCAGTTCTTC	CASSAGLAGIEQFF
TRBV7-9	-	TRBJ1-6	once	TGTGCCAGCAGCTTAAGGAGTAGCTCCTATAATTCACCCCTCCACTTT	CASSLRSSSYNSPLHF
TRBV9	-	TRBJ2-7	-	TGTGCCAGCAGCACTGGGGGGTCCTCCTACGAGCAGTACTTC	CASSTGGSSYEQYF
TRBV10-2	TRBD1	TRBJ1-5	-	TGCGCCAGCAGTGGGGACAGGGGGCGCAATAGCAATCAGCCCCAGCATTTT	CASSGDRGRNSNQPQHF
TRBV7-8	-	TRBJ2-7	-	TGTGCCAGCAGCTTTCTTAGCCCGTACGAGCAGTACTTC	CASSFLSPYEQYF
TRBV7-2	TRBD2	TRBJ2-7	-	TGTGCCAGCAGCTTCACCGGGACTAGCGTCGAGCAGTACTTC	CASSFTGTSVEQYF
TRBV2	TRBD1	TRBJ2-1	-	TGTGCCAGCAGGTTCGACAGGGATGCGGCCAATGAGCAGTTCTTC	CASRFDRDAANEQFF
TRBV7-2	TRBD1	TRBJ2-1	-	TGTGCCAGCAGCTCAAAAGGACAGGATCGAAACAATGAGCAGTTCTTC	CASSSKGQDRNNEQFF
TRBV2	TRBD2	TRBJ2-3	-	TGTGCCAGCAGTGACTGCGGGGGAGACACAGATACGCAGTATTTT	CASSDCGGDTDTQYF
TRBV4-2	-	TRBJ1-2	once	TGTGCCAGCAGCCAAGTAAAGGGATGGGGGGTGTGTGGCTACACCTTC	CASSQVKGWGVCGYTF
TRBV28	-	TRBJ2-7	-	TGTGCCAGCAGTCTTGGGGTCCGACAGAACTCCTACGAGCAGTACTTC	CASSLGVRQNSYEQYF
TRBV18	TRBD2	TRBJ2-3	-	TGTGCCAGCTCACACCCTCTGTCGGGACTAGGAAGAGATACGCAGTATTTT	CASSHPLSGLGRDTQYF
TRBV4-3	-	TRBJ1-4	-	TGCGCCAGCAGCCAAGGACAGGCTCGAGAAAAACTGTTTTTT	CASSQGQAREKLFF
TRBV6-5	-	TRBJ2-3	-	TGTGCCAGCACTGGAGGCCCTAGCACAGATACGCAGTATTTT	CASTGGPSTDTQYF
TRBV18	-	TRBJ1-5	-	TGTGCCAGCTCACCACGAAGTTACAGGGCGGGTCAGCCCCAGCATTTT	CASSPRSYRAGQPQHF
TRBV12-5	TRBD1	TRBJ2-3	-	TGTGCTAGTGGTTTCCCGGGTCCGGGACAGGGGGCTCCAGATACGCAGTATTTT	CASGFPGPGQGAPDTQYF
TRBV2	-	TRBJ2-5	-	TGTGCCAGCAGTGTGGTGGGGGCCGTCCAAGAGACCCAGTACTTC	CASSVVGAVQETQYF
TRBV28	TRBD2	TRBJ2-7	-	TGTGCCAGCACCGGGACTAGCGGGATAAACGAGCAGTACTTC	CASTGTSGINEQYF